These 30 T cell receptor beta chains were sequenced from one sample in a study of T cell repertoires in urothelial bladder cancer. Repertoires were generated with immunoSEQ multiplex PCR, while TCRdb's copy carries only in-frame clones and drops some. This sample has some 6,000 clones, with 71% found just once. The sample was tumor-infiltrating cells from bladder cancer. Every receptor here comes from a human donor with urothelial carcinoma.

Remarks on this clone: This specimen includes other DNA sequences encoding the same CDR3. The chain uses TRBV10-3 and TRBJ2-5; D is possibly TRBD1 (5 bases). Between the trimmed V and J ends, which lost 4 bases and 1 base, there was a span of 7 bases. CDR3 length equals 13 residues. The germline gives CDR1 ENHRY, CDR2 SYGVKD. The CDR3 protein is CAISVDSQETQYF. In DNA form, the CDR3 reads TGTGCCATCAGTGTCGACAGCCAAGAGACCCAGTACTTC.

The chain recombines TRBV5-5 with TRBJ1-3; TRBD1 matches 10 bases. Germline trimming cut 3 bases from V and 6 bases from J; bases unmatched to any gene: 12. Germline-derived CDR1 and CDR2 are SGHKS and YYEKEE (reference sequence). This CDR3 region has 17 residues. The CDR3, as DNA: TGTGCCAGCAGCTACCAACCGGGACAGGGGACGTTAAACACCATATATTTT. This translates into CASSYQPGQGTLNTIYF.

This clone came up a few times. The chain couples TRBV4-1 to TRBJ2-5; D uncertain. CDR1 is MGHRA and CDR2 is YSYEKL in the germline V gene. Trimming stripped 2 bases from V and 5 bases from J, with 15 bases between. CDR3 length: 15 amino acids. DNA for the CDR3: TGCGCCAGCAGCCAATGGGTAGTAGTGGGGGAGACCCAGTACTTC. It specifies CASSQWVVVGETQYF.

The V gene is TRBV4-2, the J gene TRBJ1-1; a possible D gene is TRBD1 (6 bases). Germline V gene sequence: CDR1 LGHNA, CDR2 YNFKEQ. CDR3 size: 15 residues. Trimming shortened V by 4 bases and J by 2 bases, and 14 bases separated the two germline ends. The CDR3 sequence: CASSPWTASNTEAFF. CDR3 DNA: TGTGCCAGCAGCCCTTGGACAGCCTCTAACACTGAAGCTTTCTTT.

This chain uses TRBV10-3 with TRBJ2-7, with D tentatively TRBD1 (7 bases). CDR1 and CDR2 (germline): ENHRY, SYGVKD. There are 13 residues in the CDR3. With 3 bases removed from V and 3 bases from J, the gap between germline ends came to 9 bases. This chain's CDR3 is CAISDQGGYEQYF. The CDR3, as DNA: TGTGCCATCAGTGACCAGGGGGGCTACGAGCAGTACTTC.

The rearrangement uses TRBV6-1 and TRBJ2-7; weak D call: TRBD2 (6 bases). V gave up 1 base and J gave up 0 bases, with 10 bases separating them. Germline-derived CDR1 and CDR2 are MNHNS and SASEGT. CDR3 length: 15 residues. CDR3 sequence (DNA): TGTGCCAGCAGTGAAGGGGAGGCCCCCTCCTACGAGCAGTACTTC. Its protein is CASSEGEAPSYEQYF.

The genes are TRBV7-6 and TRBJ1-1; D is undetermined. Looked up from germline, CDR1 is SGHVS and CDR2 is FNYEAQ. This CDR3 has 11 residues. Deletions cut 6 bases from V and 0 bases from J, with 2 bases between. CDR3 protein: CASRLNTEAFF. The CDR3 coding sequence is TGTGCCAGCAGACTGAACACTGAAGCTTTCTTT.

The CDR3: CASSQRGGPYNEQFF. CDR3 nucleotide sequence: TGCGCCAGCAGCCAGCGGGGGGGCCCGTACAATGAGCAGTTCTTC. V usage is TRBV4-1 and J usage is TRBJ2-1; 9 bases match TRBD2. V was clipped by 3 bases and J by 4 bases; unmatched bases: 4. The germline gives CDR1 MGHRA, CDR2 YSYEKL. This CDR3 is built from 15 residues.

The chain uses TRBV29-1 and TRBJ2-2; TRBD1 might be the D (5 bases). Trimming took 4 bases from V and 4 from J, leaving 13 bases between them. Germline CDR1 is SQVTM and CDR2 is ANQGSEA. The CDR3 has 14 amino acids. The DNA for the CDR3 is TGCAGCGTTGTGGGGCGGCGCGGCACCGGGGAGCTGTTTTTT. It codes for CSVVGRRGTGELFF.

This chain links TRBV27 with TRBJ1-4, with a tentative D call TRBD1 (6 bases). V was cut by 6 bases and J by 5 bases, with 13 bases left in between. The CDR3 loop spans 14 amino acids. CDR1 and CDR2 from the germline V gene are MNHEY and SMNVEV (reference sequence). The CDR3 is CASSRGFQNEKLFF. CDR3 in DNA: TGTGCCAGCAGCAGGGGATTCCAGAATGAAAAACTGTTTTTT.

This clone was seen only a few times. The V call is TRBV5-1, the J call TRBJ2-7, with D perhaps matching TRBD2 (6 bases). Germline CDR1 SGHRS, CDR2 YFSETQ. Trimming left V 2 bases short and J 6 bases short, with 18 bases between. CDR3 length: 15 residues. The CDR3 DNA sequence: TGCGCCAGCAGCTTAATACCCGGGACTCTAGGCGAGCAGTACTTC. Its protein is CASSLIPGTLGEQYF.

The chain combines TRBV14 with TRBJ1-6; D unclear. The CDR3 runs 13 residues. Germline V gene data show CDR1 as SGHDN and CDR2 as FVKESK. The V end lost 0 bases, the J end lost 10 bases, and 7 bases lay between the germline ends. CDR3: CASSQEYNSPLHF. CDR3 DNA: TGTGCCAGCAGCCAAGAGTACAACTCACCCCTCCACTTT.

V is TRBV28 and J is TRBJ1-2; weak D call: TRBD1 (5 bases). Germline V gene sequence: CDR1 MDHEN, CDR2 SYDVKM. The CDR3 spans 15 residues. The germline V and J ends were trimmed by 5 bases and 6 bases, with 19 bases remaining between them. The CDR3, as DNA: TGTGCCAGCAGTCCTCTTGGACATTCCTTCGATGGCTACACCTTC. Amino acids: CASSPLGHSFDGYTF.

V gene TRBV4-2 combines with J gene TRBJ2-3; D possibly corresponds to TRBD2 (5 bases). In germline, CDR1 is LGHNA, CDR2 YNFKEQ. The CDR3 has 14 amino acids. The germline V and J ends were trimmed by 0 bases and 4 bases, with 8 bases remaining between them. CDR3: CASSQDHGADTQYF. CDR3 DNA: TGTGCCAGCAGCCAAGATCACGGGGCAGATACGCAGTATTTT.

The chain joins TRBV5-1 to TRBJ2-1; the D gene could be TRBD1 or TRBD2 (5 bases each). CDR1 SGHRS and CDR2 YFSETQ come from the germline V gene. This CDR3 region has 13 residues. Trimming cost V 4 bases and J 9 bases, with 14 bases left between them. The CDR3 is CASSIPRDAEQFF. CDR3 DNA: TGCGCCAGCAGCATTCCCCGGGACGCTGAGCAGTTCTTC. Drawing the rest from reference TRBV5-1 and TRBJ2-1, the complete variable domain is KAGVTQTPRYLIKTRGQQVTLSCSPISGHRSVSWYQQTPGQGLQFLFEYFSETQRNKGNFPGRFSGRQFSNSRSEMNVSTLELGDSALYLCASSIPRDAEQFFGPGTRLTVL.

This clone was observed a handful of times. The chain links TRBV5-1 to TRBJ1-6; the D is unclear. Germline V gives CDR1 SGHRS, CDR2 YFSETQ. This CDR3 has 12 residues. V lost 0 bases to trimming and J lost 9 bases, with 4 bases between them. For the CDR3, the DNA is TGCGCCAGCAGCTTGGGTGTTTCACCCCTCCACTTT. Protein: CASSLGVSPLHF. Filled out from reference TRBV5-1 and TRBJ1-6, the complete variable domain reads KAGVTQTPRYLIKTRGQQVTLSCSPISGHRSVSWYQQTPGQGLQFLFEYFSETQRNKGNFPGRFSGRQFSNSRSEMNVSTLELGDSALYLCASSLGVSPLHFGNGTRLTVT.

The rearrangement uses TRBV7-2 and TRBJ1-2; tentatively, D is TRBD1 (5 bases). Germline CDR1 reads SGHTA; CDR2 reads FQGNSA. This CDR3 region has 16 residues. Trimming cost V 1 base and J 1 base, with 13 bases left between them. CDR3 nucleotides: TGTGCCAGCAGCTTAGGTGGGGCCGCAGTTAACTATGGCTACACCTTC. Protein sequence: CASSLGGAAVNYGYTF.

The rearrangement uses TRBV7-8 and TRBJ2-7; D is perhaps TRBD2 (6 bases). There are 16 residues in the CDR3. Germline values: CDR1 SGHVS, CDR2 FQNEAQ. V dropped 2 bases and J dropped 6 bases, with 20 bases sitting between them. CDR3 amino acids: CASSLLNPGLTSEQYF. The CDR3 DNA sequence: TGTGCCAGCAGCTTACTGAACCCGGGACTGACTTCCGAGCAGTACTTC.

The V gene is TRBV25-1, the J gene TRBJ1-3; tentative D call: TRBD1 (6 bases). V shed 6 bases and J shed 0 bases, with 15 bases lying between them. The length of the CDR3 is 16 residues. Germline V gives CDR1 MGHDK, CDR2 SYGVNS. Here the CDR3 DNA reads TGTGCCAGCAGCAAAGACAGGCGCCCCTCTGGAAACACCATATATTTT. Protein product: CASSKDRRPSGNTIYF. The full variable domain, in which reference TRBV25-1 and TRBJ1-3 provide the parts outside the CDR3, is EADIYQTPRYLVIGTGKKITLECSQTMGHDKMYWYQQDPGMELHLIHYSYGVNSTEKGDLSSESTVSRIRTEHFPLTLESARPSHTSQYLCASSKDRRPSGNTIYFGEGSWLTVV.

CDR3 nucleotides: TGTGCCAGCAGCTTACCGGGGGCAAGGGAGCAGTACTTC. This sequence encodes CASSLPGAREQYF. The V gene is TRBV7-3, the J gene TRBJ2-7; possibly TRBD1 or TRBD2 for D (6 bases each). V dropped 2 bases and J dropped 7 bases, with 12 bases sitting between them. The length of the CDR3 is 13 residues. The germline gives CDR1 SGHTA, CDR2 FQGTGA.

The rearrangement joins TRBV7-2 to TRBJ2-1; 11 nucleotides line up with TRBD2. Trimming took 2 bases from V and 7 from J; bases not matched to a gene: 4. From germline, CDR1 is SGHTA and CDR2 FQGNSA. The CDR3 length is 15 residues. The CDR3 bases are TGTGCCAGCAGCTTAAGTCTAGCGGGGGGAAATGAGCAGTTCTTC. This translates into CASSLSLAGGNEQFF.

As concerns this clone: The junction departs from germline at one end; a sequencing error may be responsible. The V call is TRBV2, the J call TRBJ2-3, with D unresolved. The CDR3 extends over 12 amino acids. In germline, CDR1 is SNHLY, CDR2 FYNNEI. CDR3: CASSGVRSTFFF. The CDR3 DNA reads as TGTGCCAGCAGTGGGGTACGCAGTACATTTTTTTTT.

This clone was observed a handful of times. The sample carries other DNA sequences with the same CDR3. The rearrangement uses TRBV28 and TRBJ1-5; D not resolved. CDR3 length: 13 residues. V lost 4 bases to trimming and J lost 1 base, with 5 bases between them. Germline V gives CDR1 MDHEN, CDR2 SYDVKM. Here the CDR3 DNA reads TGTGCCAGCAGTTCGGGAAGCAATCAGCCCCAGCATTTT. Residues: CASSSGSNQPQHF.

This chain uses TRBV18 with TRBJ2-3; TRBD2 might be the D (6 bases). The germline gives CDR1 KGHSH, CDR2 LQKENI. The CDR3 has 14 amino acids. Trimming removed 4 bases at V and 5 bases at J, with 13 bases between. The DNA for the CDR3 is TGTGCCAGCTCACGGGGGGACCGTAAAGATACGCAGTATTTT. It codes for CASSRGDRKDTQYF.

This clone has only a few counts. This chain links TRBV6-1 with TRBJ1-2, with D perhaps matching TRBD1 (6 bases). The CDR3 totals 12 residues. Germline values: CDR1 MNHNS, CDR2 SASEGT. Trimming shortened V by 6 bases and J by 10 bases, and 15 bases separated the two germline ends. DNA of the CDR3: TGTGCCAGCAGGACCCCAGGGGCGACCTACACCTTC. Its translation is CASRTPGATYTF.

V and J are TRBV7-9 and TRBJ2-3, with TRBD2 matching over 11 bases. The CDR3 is 19 amino acids. V shed 5 bases and J 6 bases; nucleotides not matched to a gene: 19. From germline, CDR1 is SEHNR and CDR2 FQNEAQ (reference sequence). CDR3 loop: CASSPNLISTSGGMDTQYF. CDR3 sequence (DNA): TGTGCCAGCAGCCCAAACCTTATCTCCACTAGCGGGGGAATGGATACGCAGTATTTT.

The V call is TRBV7-2, the J call TRBJ2-7; 7 bases are a match to TRBD2. The CDR3 length is 13 residues. Germline CDR1 reads SGHTA; CDR2 reads FQGNSA. Trimming at V came to 8 bases and at J to 6 bases, leaving 10 bases not matched to a gene. The CDR3 loop reads CASSLPGGSEQYF. The CDR3, as DNA: TGTGCCAGCTCCCTTCCGGGGGGTTCCGAGCAGTACTTC.

With regard to this clone: A read error is likely, as this CDR3 ends without the conserved phenylalanine or tryptophan. The DNA is omitted, as the CDR3 cannot be located on it reliably, and the CDR3 follows TCRdb's listing. This chain uses TRBV25-1 with TRBJ1-1; TRBD1 is taken as the D call from the table, unchecked against the DNA. Germline V gene lookup returns CDR1 MGHDK and CDR2 SYGVNS. A total of 15 residues make up the CDR3, ends included. This CDR3 reads CASSEPGQVNTEAFS.

The chain has TRBV5-5 and TRBJ2-3; unclear D gene. The CDR3 runs 12 residues. CDR1 and CDR2 from the germline V gene are SGHKS and YYEKEE (reference sequence). Trimming removed 2 bases from V and 0 bases from J, with 1 base in between. CDR3 DNA: TGTGCCAGCAGCTTCAGCACAGATACGCAGTATTTT. It specifies CASSFSTDTQYF. The full variable domain, in which reference TRBV5-5 and TRBJ2-3 provide the parts outside the CDR3, is DAGVTQSPTHLIKTRGQQVTLRCSPISGHKSVSWYQQVLGQGPQFIFQYYEKEERGRGNFPDRFSARQFPNYSSELNVNALLLGDSALYLCASSFSTDTQYFGPGTRLTVL.

The chain is built from TRBV6-5 and TRBJ1-1; no clear D. CDR1 and CDR2 from the germline V gene are MNHEY and SVGAGI. Trimming removed 0 bases from V and 8 bases from J, with 13 bases in between. The CDR3 loop spans 14 amino acids. In DNA form, the CDR3 reads TGTGCCAGCAGTTACTCTTTTGTCGAGGTCGAAGCTTTCTTT. Amino acids: CASSYSFVEVEAFF.